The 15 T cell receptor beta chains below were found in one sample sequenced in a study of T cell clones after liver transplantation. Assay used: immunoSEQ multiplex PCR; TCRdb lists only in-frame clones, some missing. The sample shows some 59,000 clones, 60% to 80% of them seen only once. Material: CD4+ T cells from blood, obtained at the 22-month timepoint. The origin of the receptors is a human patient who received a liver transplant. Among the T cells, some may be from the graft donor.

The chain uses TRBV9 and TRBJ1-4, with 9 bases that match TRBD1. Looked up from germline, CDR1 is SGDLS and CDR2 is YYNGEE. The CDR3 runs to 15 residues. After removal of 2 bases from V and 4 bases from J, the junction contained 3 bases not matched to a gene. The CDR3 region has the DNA TGTGCCAGCAGCGTGGGGGGACAGGGTAATGAAAAACTGTTTTTT. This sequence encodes CASSVGGQGNEKLFF.

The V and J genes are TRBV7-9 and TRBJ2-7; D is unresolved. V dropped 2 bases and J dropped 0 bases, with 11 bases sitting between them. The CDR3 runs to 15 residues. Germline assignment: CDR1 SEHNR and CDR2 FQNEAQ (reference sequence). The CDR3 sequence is CASSLQRHPSYEQYF. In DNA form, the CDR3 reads TGTGCCAGCAGCTTACAACGGCACCCCTCCTACGAGCAGTACTTC.

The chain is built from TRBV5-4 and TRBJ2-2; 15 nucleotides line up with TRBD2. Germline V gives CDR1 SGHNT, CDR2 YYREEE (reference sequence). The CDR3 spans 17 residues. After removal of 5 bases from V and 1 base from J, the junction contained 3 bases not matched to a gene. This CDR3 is CASRKGLAGGNTGELFF. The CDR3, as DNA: TGTGCCAGCAGAAAGGGACTAGCGGGGGGGAACACCGGGGAGCTGTTTTTT.

For the CDR3, the DNA is TGTGCCAGCAGTTACTTAGGGTCCTCTAGCACAGATACGCAGTATTTT. Protein: CASSYLGSSSTDTQYF. V and J are TRBV6-5 and TRBJ2-3; no firm D call. Trimming cost V 1 base and J 0 bases, with 11 bases left between them. CDR1 is MNHEY, CDR2 SVGAGI, per germline. The CDR3 covers 16 residues.

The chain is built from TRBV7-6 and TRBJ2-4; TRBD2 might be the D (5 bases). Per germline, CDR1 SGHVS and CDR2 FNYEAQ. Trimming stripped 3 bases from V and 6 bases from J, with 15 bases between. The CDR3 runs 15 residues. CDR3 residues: CASSLAPGYGNIQYF. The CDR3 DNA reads TGTGCCAGCAGCTTGGCTCCGGGGTACGGAAACATTCAGTACTTC.

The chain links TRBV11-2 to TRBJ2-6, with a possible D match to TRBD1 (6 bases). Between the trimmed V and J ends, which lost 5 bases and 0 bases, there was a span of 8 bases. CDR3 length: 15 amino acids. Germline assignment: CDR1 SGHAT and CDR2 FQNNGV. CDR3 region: CASSLDSSGANVLTF. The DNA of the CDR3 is TGTGCCAGCAGCCTGGACAGCTCTGGGGCCAACGTCCTGACTTTC.

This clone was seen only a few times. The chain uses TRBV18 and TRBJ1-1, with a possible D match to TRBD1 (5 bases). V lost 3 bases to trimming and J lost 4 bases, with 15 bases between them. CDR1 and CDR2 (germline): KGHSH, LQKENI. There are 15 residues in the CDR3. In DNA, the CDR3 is TGTGCCAGCTCACCCTCCGGGACCGGGGGCACTGAAGCTTTCTTT. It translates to CASSPSGTGGTEAFF.

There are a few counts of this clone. As DNA, the CDR3 is TGTGCCAGCAGTGACCAACAGGGACAGCCCCAGCATTTT. It translates to CASSDQQGQPQHF. The chain is built from TRBV6-1 and TRBJ1-5; possible D gene TRBD1, 6 bases. The germline V and J ends were trimmed by 3 bases and 7 bases, with 10 bases remaining between them. CDR3 length equals 13 residues. CDR1 is MNHNS and CDR2 is SASEGT in the germline V gene.

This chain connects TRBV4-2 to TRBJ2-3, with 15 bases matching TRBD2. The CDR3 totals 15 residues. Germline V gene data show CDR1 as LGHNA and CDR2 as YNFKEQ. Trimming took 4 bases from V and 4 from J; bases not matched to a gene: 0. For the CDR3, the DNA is TGTGCCAGCAGCCGGACTAGCGGGGGGGCAGATACGCAGTATTTT. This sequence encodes CASSRTSGGADTQYF.

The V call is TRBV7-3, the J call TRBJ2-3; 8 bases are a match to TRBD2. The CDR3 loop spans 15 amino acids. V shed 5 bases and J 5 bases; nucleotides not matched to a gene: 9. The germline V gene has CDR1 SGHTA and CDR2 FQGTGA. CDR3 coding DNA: TGTGCCAGCAGCAAAGGGACTAGACACGGAGATACGCAGTATTTT. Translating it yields CASSKGTRHGDTQYF.

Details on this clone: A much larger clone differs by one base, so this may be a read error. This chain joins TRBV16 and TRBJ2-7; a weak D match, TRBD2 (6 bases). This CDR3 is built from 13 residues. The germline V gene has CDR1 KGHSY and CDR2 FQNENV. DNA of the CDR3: TGTGTCAGCAGCCGCGGGACTTCCTACGAGCAGTACTTC. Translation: CVSSRGTSYEQYF.

The CDR3 sequence: CASSQGDRKNTEAFF. The CDR3 DNA is TGTGCCAGCAGTCAAGGTGACAGGAAAAACACTGAAGCTTTCTTT. V gene TRBV6-6 combines with J gene TRBJ1-1, with D possibly TRBD1 on 6 matching bases. CDR3 length: 15 amino acids. V was shortened by 5 bases and J by 2 bases, with 15 bases between the two germline ends. In germline, CDR1 is MNHNY, CDR2 SVGAGI (reference sequence).

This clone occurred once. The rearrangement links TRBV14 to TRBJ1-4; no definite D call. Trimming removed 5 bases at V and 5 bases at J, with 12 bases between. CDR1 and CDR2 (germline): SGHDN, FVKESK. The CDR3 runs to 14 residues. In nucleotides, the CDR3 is TGTGCCAGCAGCTACTATGCCGGGAATGAAAAACTGTTTTTT. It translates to CASSYYAGNEKLFF.

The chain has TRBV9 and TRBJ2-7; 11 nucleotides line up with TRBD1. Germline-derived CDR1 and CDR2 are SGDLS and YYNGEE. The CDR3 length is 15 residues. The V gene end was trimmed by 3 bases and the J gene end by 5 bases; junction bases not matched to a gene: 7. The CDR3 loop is CASSARDRGSHEQYF. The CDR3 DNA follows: TGTGCCAGCAGCGCTCGGGACAGGGGGTCCCACGAGCAGTACTTC.

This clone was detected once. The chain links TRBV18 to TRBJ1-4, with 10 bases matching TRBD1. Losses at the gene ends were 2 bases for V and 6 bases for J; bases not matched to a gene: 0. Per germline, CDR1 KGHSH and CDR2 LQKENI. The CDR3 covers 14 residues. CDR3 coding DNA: TGTGCCAGCTCACCAGGGACAGGGGATGAAAAACTGTTTTTT. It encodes CASSPGTGDEKLFF.